A single sample gave rise to the 12 T cell receptor beta chains below, sequenced in a study of blood T cell repertoires in COVID-19. Some clones are missing from TCRdb's copy, which holds only in-frame ones; the method was immunoSEQ multiplex PCR. The sample lists roughly 320,000 clones; 85% to 95% were seen once. Source material: PBMCs or T cells enriched from blood (not recorded which). These receptors originate from a woman aged 30 to 39 who had been exposed to COVID-19.

The chain has TRBV4-2 and TRBJ1-2, with 8 bases matching TRBD1. Germline values: CDR1 LGHNA, CDR2 YNFKEQ. The CDR3 totals 16 residues. J was trimmed by 7 bases and V by 0 bases; bases with no gene match: 10. CDR3 DNA: TGTGCCAGCAGCCAAGAGGGGACAGGAACAGGGAGTGGCTACACCTTC. Translated: CASSQEGTGTGSGYTF.

Here the CDR3 DNA reads TGTGCCAGCAGTTTGTATAGGGGGCGGACTGAAGCTTTCTTT. Protein sequence: CASSLYRGRTEAFF. The chain links TRBV27 to TRBJ1-1; 7 bases align to TRBD1. The V gene's germline CDR1 is MNHEY and CDR2 SMNVEV (reference sequence). The CDR3 sequence is 14 residues long. V trimming: 3 bases; J trimming: 5 bases; junction bases outside the gene matches: 6.

The chain employs TRBV5-5 and TRBJ2-7; 8 bases are shared with TRBD1. The CDR3 contains 13 residues. J was trimmed by 3 bases and V by 8 bases; bases with no gene match: 7. Per the germline V gene, CDR1 is SGHKS and CDR2 is YYEKEE (reference sequence). The CDR3 bases are TGTGCCAGTTATATCACAGGGGGCTACGAGCAGTACTTC. It yields the protein CASYITGGYEQYF.

The CDR3 loop is CASSRRPSGGRGDNEQFF. DNA for the CDR3: TGCGCCAGCAGCCGCCGGCCTAGCGGGGGCCGGGGTGACAATGAGCAGTTCTTC. The chain links TRBV4-1 to TRBJ2-1; 10 bases match TRBD2. Germline assignment: CDR1 MGHRA and CDR2 YSYEKL. After removal of 4 bases from V and 5 bases from J, the junction contained 14 bases not matched to a gene. The CDR3 contains 18 residues.

This clone was seen a single time. The gene calls are TRBV11-2 and TRBJ2-2; 7 positions match TRBD2. This CDR3 is 15 amino acids long. Trimming took 5 bases from V and 6 from J; bases not matched to a gene: 9. From germline, CDR1 is SGHAT and CDR2 FQNNGV. The CDR3 DNA sequence: TGTGCCAGCAGCAAAGCTGGGGGGGTTCCCGGGGAGCTGTTTTTT. It is translated as CASSKAGGVPGELFF.

This sequence joins TRBV5-8 and TRBJ2-4; tentative D call: TRBD1 (5 bases). CDR1 and CDR2 from the germline V gene are SGHTS and YDEGEE. V lost 6 bases to trimming and J lost 1 base, with 11 bases between them. The CDR3 covers 14 residues. The DNA for the CDR3 is TGTGCCAGCAAAGGGGATCTCGCCAAAAACATTCAGTACTTC. This sequence encodes CASKGDLAKNIQYF.

The chain is built from TRBV7-6 and TRBJ1-6; D may be TRBD1 (5 bases). Deletions cut 2 bases from V and 13 bases from J, with 24 bases between. Germline CDR1 SGHVS, CDR2 FNYEAQ. CDR3 length: 17 amino acids. The CDR3 loop reads CASSLKLETASFGPLHF. In DNA form, the CDR3 reads TGTGCCAGCAGCTTAAAGCTCGAGACAGCAAGTTTCGGTCCCCTCCACTTT. Supplemented by reference TRBV7-6 and TRBJ1-6, the full variable domain reads GAGVSQSPRYKVTKRGQDVALRCDPISGHVSLYWYRQALGQGPEFLTYFNYEAQQDKSGLPNDRFSAERPEGSISTLTIQRTEQRDSAMYRCASSLKLETASFGPLHFGNGTRLTVT.

The chain has TRBV18 and TRBJ1-1, with 12 positions matching TRBD1. J gave up 1 base and V 5 bases, and 2 bases lay outside the gene matches. CDR3 length: 15 amino acids. Germline CDR1 and CDR2: KGHSH and LQKENI. For the CDR3, the DNA is TGTGCCAGCTCAGGGGACAGGGGGCCGAACACTGAAGCTTTCTTT. Translated: CASSGDRGPNTEAFF.

The gene calls are TRBV11-2 and TRBJ2-4; TRBD1 might be the D (6 bases). V lost 1 base to trimming and J lost 1 base, with 17 bases between them. The CDR3 has 18 amino acids. Germline assignment: CDR1 SGHAT and CDR2 FQNNGV. CDR3 residues: CASSLGPGVADAKNIQYF. The CDR3 region has the DNA TGTGCCAGCAGCTTAGGTCCAGGGGTGGCAGATGCCAAAAACATTCAGTACTTC.

The chain employs TRBV5-1 and TRBJ2-3; possible D gene TRBD2, 5 bases. Germline-derived CDR1 and CDR2 are SGHRS and YFSETQ. The CDR3 length is 19 residues. V dropped 0 bases and J dropped 3 bases, with 23 bases sitting between them. The CDR3 nucleotides read TGCGCCAGCAGCTTGGGGACTCGCCTAGTAGGAAGAATTACAGATACGCAGTATTTT. As protein: CASSLGTRLVGRITDTQYF.

This sequence joins TRBV18 and TRBJ2-1; 11 bases are a match to TRBD2. V dropped 4 bases and J dropped 12; count of bases not matched to a gene: 8. The V gene's germline CDR1 is KGHSH and CDR2 LQKENI. The CDR3 is 14 amino acids. The CDR3 reads CASSLQRLAGGQFF. The CDR3 coding sequence is TGTGCCAGCTCACTACAACGGCTAGCGGGGGGGCAGTTCTTC.

The V call is TRBV2, the J call TRBJ2-7; tentatively, D is TRBD1 (5 bases). This CDR3 is 10 amino acids long. Trimming removed 3 bases at V and 10 bases at J, with 7 bases between. CDR1 and CDR2 (germline): SNHLY, FYNNEI. The DNA of the CDR3 is TGTGCCAGCAGTGAGGGGCCCCAGTACTTC. It specifies CASSEGPQYF. The full variable domain, completed using reference TRBV2 and TRBJ2-7, is EPEVTQTPSHQVTQMGQEVILRCVPISNHLYFYWYRQILGQKVEFLVSFYNNEISEKSEIFDDQFSVERPDGSNFTLKIRSTKLEDSAMYFCASSEGPQYFGPGTRLTVT.